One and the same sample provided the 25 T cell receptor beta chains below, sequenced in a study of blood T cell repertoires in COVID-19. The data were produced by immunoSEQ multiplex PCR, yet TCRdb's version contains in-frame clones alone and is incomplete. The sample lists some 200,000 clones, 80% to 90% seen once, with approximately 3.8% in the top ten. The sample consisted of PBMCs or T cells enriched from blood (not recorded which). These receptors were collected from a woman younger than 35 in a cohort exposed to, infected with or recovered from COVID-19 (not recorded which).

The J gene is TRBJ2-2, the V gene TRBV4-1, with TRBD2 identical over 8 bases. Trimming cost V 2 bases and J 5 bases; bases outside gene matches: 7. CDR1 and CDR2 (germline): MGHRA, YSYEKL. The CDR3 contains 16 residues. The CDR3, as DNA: TGCGCCAGCAGCCAACCCGGGGGGGCCGGAACCGGGGAGCTGTTTTTT. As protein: CASSQPGGAGTGELFF.

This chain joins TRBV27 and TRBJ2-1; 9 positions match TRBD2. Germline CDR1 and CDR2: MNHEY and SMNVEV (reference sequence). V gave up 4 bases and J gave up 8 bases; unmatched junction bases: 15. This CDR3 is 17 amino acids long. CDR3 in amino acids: CASSYLVHSGSEDEQFF. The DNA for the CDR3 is TGTGCCAGCAGTTACCTCGTACATAGCGGGAGCGAGGATGAGCAGTTCTTC.

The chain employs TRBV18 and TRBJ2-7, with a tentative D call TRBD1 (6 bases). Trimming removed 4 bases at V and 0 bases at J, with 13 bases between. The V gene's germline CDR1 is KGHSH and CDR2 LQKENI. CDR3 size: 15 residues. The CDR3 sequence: CASSLSGTNSYEQYF. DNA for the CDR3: TGTGCCAGCTCACTTTCCGGGACAAACTCCTACGAGCAGTACTTC.

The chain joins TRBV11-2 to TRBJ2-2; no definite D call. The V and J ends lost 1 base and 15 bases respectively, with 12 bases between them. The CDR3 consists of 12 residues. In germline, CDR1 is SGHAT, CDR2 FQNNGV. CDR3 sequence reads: CASSLGNPALFF. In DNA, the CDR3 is TGTGCCAGCAGCTTAGGGAATCCAGCGTTGTTTTTT.

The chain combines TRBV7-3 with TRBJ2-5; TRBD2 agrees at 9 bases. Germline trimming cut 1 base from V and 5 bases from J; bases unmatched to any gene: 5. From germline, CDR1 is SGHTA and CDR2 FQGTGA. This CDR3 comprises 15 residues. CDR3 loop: CASSLRASGAETQYF. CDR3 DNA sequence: TGTGCCAGCAGCTTAAGGGCTAGCGGGGCCGAGACCCAGTACTTC.

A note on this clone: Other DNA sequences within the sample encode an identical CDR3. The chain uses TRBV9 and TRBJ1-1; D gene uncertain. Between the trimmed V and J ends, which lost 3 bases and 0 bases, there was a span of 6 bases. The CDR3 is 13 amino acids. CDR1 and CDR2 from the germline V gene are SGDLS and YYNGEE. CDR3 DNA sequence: TGTGCCAGCAGCGGTACGGTGAACACTGAAGCTTTCTTT. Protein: CASSGTVNTEAFF.

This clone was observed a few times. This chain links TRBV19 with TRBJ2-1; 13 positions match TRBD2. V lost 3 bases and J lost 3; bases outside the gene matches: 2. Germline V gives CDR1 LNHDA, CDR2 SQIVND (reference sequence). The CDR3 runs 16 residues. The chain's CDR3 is CASSITSGGDYNEQFF. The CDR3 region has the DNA TGTGCCAGTAGTATTACTAGCGGGGGGGACTACAATGAGCAGTTCTTC.

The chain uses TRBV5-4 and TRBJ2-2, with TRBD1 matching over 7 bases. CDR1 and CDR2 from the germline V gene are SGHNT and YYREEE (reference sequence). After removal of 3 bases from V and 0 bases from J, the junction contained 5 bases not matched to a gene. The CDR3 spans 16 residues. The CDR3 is CASSSETGSNTGELFF. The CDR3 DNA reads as TGTGCCAGCAGCTCCGAGACAGGGTCGAACACCGGGGAGCTGTTTTTT. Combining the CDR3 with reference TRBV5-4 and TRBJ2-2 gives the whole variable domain ETGVTQSPTHLIKTRGQQVTLRCSSQSGHNTVSWYQQALGQGPQFIFQYYREEENGRGNFPPRFSGLQFPNYSSELNVNALELDDSALYLCASSSETGSNTGELFFGEGSRLTVL.

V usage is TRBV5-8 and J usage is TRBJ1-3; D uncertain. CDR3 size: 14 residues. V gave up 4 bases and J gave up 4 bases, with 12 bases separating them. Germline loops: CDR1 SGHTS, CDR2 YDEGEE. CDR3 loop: CASSLYRTGNTIYF. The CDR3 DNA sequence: TGTGCCAGCAGCCTCTACAGAACGGGAAACACCATATATTTT.

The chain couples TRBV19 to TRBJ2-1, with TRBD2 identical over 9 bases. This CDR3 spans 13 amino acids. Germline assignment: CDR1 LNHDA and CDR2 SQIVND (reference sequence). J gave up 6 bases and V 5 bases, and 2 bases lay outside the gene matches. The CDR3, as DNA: TGTGCCAGTAGTTTACTAGCGGGCAATGAGCAGTTCTTC. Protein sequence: CASSLLAGNEQFF.

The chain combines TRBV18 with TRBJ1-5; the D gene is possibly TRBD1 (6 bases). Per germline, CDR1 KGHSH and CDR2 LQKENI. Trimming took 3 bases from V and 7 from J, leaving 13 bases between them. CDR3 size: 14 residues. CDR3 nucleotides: TGTGCCAGCTCACCCCCAGGGGCTGGACAGCCCCAGCATTTT. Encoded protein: CASSPPGAGQPQHF.

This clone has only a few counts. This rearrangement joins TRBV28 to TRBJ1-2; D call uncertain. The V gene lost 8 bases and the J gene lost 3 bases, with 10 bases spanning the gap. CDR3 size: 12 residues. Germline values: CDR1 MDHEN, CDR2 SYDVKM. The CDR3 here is CASGWRDYGYTF. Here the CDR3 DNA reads TGTGCCAGCGGGTGGCGGGACTATGGCTACACCTTC.

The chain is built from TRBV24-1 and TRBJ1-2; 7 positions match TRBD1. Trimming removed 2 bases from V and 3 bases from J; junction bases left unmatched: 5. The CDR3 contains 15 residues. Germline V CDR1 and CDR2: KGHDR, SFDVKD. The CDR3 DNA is TGTGCCACCAGTGATTACAGGGGATCGGACTATGGCTACACCTTC. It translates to CATSDYRGSDYGYTF.

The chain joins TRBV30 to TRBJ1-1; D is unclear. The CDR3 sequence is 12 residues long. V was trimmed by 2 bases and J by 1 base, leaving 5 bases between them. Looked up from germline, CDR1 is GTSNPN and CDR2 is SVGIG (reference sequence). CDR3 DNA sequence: TGTGCCTGGAGTCTGTCGAACACTGAAGCTTTCTTT. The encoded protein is CAWSLSNTEAFF.

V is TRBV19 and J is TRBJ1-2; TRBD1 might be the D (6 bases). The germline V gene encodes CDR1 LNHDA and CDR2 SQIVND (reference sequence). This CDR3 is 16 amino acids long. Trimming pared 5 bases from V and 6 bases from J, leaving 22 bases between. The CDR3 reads CASSPPQGRKGHGYTF. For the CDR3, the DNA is TGTGCCAGTAGTCCACCCCAGGGGCGGAAGGGGCATGGCTACACCTTC.

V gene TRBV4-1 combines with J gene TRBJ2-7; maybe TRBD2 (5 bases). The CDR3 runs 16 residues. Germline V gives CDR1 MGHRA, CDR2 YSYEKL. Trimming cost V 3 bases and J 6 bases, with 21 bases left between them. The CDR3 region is CASSHPGETPRLEQYF. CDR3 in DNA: TGCGCCAGCAGCCACCCCGGGGAGACTCCTCGCCTCGAGCAGTACTTC.

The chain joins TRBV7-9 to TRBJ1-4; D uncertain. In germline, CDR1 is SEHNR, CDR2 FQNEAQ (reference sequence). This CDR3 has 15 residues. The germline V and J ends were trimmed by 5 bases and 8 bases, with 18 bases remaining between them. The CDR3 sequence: CASSPPPASREKLFF. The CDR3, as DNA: TGTGCCAGCAGCCCACCCCCGGCCTCGCGGGAAAAACTGTTTTTT.

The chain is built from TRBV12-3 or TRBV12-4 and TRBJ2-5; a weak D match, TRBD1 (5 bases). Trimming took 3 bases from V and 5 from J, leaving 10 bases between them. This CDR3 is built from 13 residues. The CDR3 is CASSFAGKETQYF. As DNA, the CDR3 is TGTGCCAGCAGTTTTGCAGGGAAGGAGACCCAGTACTTC.

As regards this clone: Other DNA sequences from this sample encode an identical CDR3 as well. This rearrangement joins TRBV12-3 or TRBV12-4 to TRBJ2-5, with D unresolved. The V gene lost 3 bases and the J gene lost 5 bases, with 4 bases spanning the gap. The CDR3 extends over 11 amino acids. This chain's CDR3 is CASSFRETQYF. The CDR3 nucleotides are TGTGCCAGCAGTTTTCGGGAGACCCAGTACTTC.

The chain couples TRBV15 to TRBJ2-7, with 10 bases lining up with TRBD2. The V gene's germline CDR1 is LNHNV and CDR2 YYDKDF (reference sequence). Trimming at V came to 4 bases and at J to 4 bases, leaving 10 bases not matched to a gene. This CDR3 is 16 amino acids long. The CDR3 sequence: CATSTWTSGAGYEQYF. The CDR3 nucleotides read TGTGCCACCAGCACCTGGACTAGCGGAGCGGGGTACGAGCAGTACTTC.

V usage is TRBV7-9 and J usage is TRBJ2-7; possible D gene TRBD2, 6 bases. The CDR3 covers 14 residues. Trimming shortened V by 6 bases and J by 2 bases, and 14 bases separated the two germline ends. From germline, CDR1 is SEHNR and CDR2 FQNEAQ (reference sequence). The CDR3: CASSYSGSTYEQYF. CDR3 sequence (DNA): TGTGCCAGCAGTTATAGCGGTTCGACCTACGAGCAGTACTTC.

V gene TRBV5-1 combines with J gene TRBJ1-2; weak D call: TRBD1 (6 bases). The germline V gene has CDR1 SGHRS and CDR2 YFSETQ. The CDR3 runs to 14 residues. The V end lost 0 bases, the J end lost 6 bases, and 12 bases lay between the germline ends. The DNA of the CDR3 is TGCGCCAGCAGCTTGGGTACCTACAGGGATGGCTACACCTTC. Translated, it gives CASSLGTYRDGYTF.

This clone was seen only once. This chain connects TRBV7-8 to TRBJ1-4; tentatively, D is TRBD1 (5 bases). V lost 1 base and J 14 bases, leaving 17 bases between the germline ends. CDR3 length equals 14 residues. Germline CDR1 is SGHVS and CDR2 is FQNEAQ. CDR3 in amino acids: CASSLETAGRGLFF. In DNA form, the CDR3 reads TGTGCCAGCAGCTTAGAGACAGCGGGACGAGGGCTGTTTTTT.

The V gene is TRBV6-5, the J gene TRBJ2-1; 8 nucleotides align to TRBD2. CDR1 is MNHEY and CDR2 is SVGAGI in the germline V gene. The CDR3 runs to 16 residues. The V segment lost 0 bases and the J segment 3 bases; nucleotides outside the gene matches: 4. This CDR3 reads CASSYSITSGYNEQFF. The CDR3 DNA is TGTGCCAGCAGTTACTCGATTACTAGCGGCTACAATGAGCAGTTCTTC.

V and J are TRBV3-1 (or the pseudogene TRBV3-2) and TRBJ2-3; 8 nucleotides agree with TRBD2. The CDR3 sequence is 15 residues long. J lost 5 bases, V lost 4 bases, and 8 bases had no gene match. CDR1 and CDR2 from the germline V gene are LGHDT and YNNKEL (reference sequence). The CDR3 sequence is CASSLAGLAGDTQYF. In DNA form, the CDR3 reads TGTGCCAGCAGCCTAGCGGGCCTAGCGGGAGATACGCAGTATTTT.